This record looks at one TCR beta chain sequence and its context. This clonotype occurred many times. Its binding antigen is unknown. Base-call qualities are not available, and no considerably larger clone is one nucleotide away. Ophthalmopathy patients had moderately to severely active disease, with a Clinical Activity Score of 3 or more, a NOSPECS grade of 4 or more, and a disease duration of less than 3 months. Patients with uncontrolled infections, other autoimmune diseases, pregnancy or lactation were excluded. Diagnoses relied on clinical symptoms, serum thyroxine and TRAb, thyroid ultrasound and orbital computed tomography. PBMCs were separated from roughly 9.6 ml of fresh peripheral blood using Ficoll-Paque density gradient centrifugation. Total RNA was extracted using Trizol reagent, and RNA quality was assessed on an Agilent 2100 Bioanalyzer. The data were obtained in a study of T cells in Graves' hyperthyroidism and ophthalmopathy (dated by TCRdb to between 2018 and 2021). In terms of the full investigation: Peripheral blood was sampled at the time of initial diagnosis, prior to any treatment. To identify TCR V-J signatures that set the groups apart, the researchers used a discovery cohort of 100 or so patients, made up of some 41 with Graves' ophthalmopathy and about 60 with stable Graves' hyperthyroidism. An independent validation cohort of some 18 hyperthyroidism patients and roughly 16 patients who later progressed to ophthalmopathy tested prospective prediction of ophthalmopathy. The 95 to 100 discovery patients were randomly divided into training and test sets at a 7:3 ratio. Thyroid tissue and blood T-cell repertoires from about six Graves' hyperthyroidism patients were also compared in the study. After blood sampling, hyperthyroidism patients were treated with methimazole at a starting dose of 30 mg daily, and ophthalmopathy patients were treated with high-dose intravenous methylprednisolone. The paper describes TCR Vbeta CDR3 sequencing of 140 or so peripheral blood samples, made up of about 40 ophthalmopathy patients, approximately 73 hyperthyroidism patients and 17 progressor patients.

TCR beta CDR3 regions were amplified from RNA transcripts. A first-round RT-PCR of the TCR CDR3 used the HTBI primer set with the Qiagen OneStep RT-PCR kit. A second multiplex PCR round built the libraries, followed by size selection and purification. Sequencing of the libraries was done on an Illumina HiSeq2000 using paired-end 100 bp reads. The paper's processing steps were these. SOAPnuke was used to process the raw data, throwing out any read that contained adapters or uncalled bases, had a mean Phred below 15, or lacked an exact constant-primer or identifier match. High-quality paired reads were merged using COPE v1.2.5, and each unique nucleotide sequence was defined as a clonotype. Clonotypes were aligned to IMGT TRBV, TRBD and TRBJ reference segments using MiTCR v1.1. The analysis included only V-J combinations with a frequency above 0.0001, which together covered over 98% of the repertoires. A TCS score was defined as the ratio of F50 (clonal expansion) to E x V (chaos), with BLOSUM62-based TCRdist applied between CDR3 peptides within each V-J. Welch's t-statistics and random forest reduced fewer than 550 V-J features to roughly 13, which were used in a naive Bayes classifier (R e1071). TCRdb reanalyzed the raw reads on its own, using fastp at Q25 for trimming and MiXCR for clone calling, and kept in-frame beta chains. Under each unique CDR3 protein, matching rows form one entry showing the most common genes and DNA. The V and J calls and clone size are TCRdb's, not the authors'. Here the sample has fewer than 450,000 distinct CDR3 sequences; roughly 13% occur a single time. The ten largest clones add up to 25% to 30% of the sample.

V is cut by 6 bases and J by 7 bases, and the space between the germline ends is 9 bases. Via the germline V gene, CDR1 is MNHNS and CDR2 SASEGT. The CDR3 runs 12 amino acids, cysteine and phenylalanine included. The kept DNA is CDR3 alone, 36 bases in frame from the first base. Beyond this particular receptor, the publication reports: During validation, the model predicted progression to ophthalmopathy a median of about 6.3 months ahead of onset, with around 70% sensitivity and about 72% specificity. In cross-validation, a model built on a 13 V-J signature told ophthalmopathy apart from stable hyperthyroidism with just under 90% sensitivity and roughly 81% specificity, and in testing the same model reached 80%/75%. Most expanded thyroid clonotypes (frequency above 0.001) were also found in blood, which suggests that blood repertoires may mirror thyroid immune responses. Sample size was not statistically predetermined, and investigators were not blinded to group allocation.

The sequence is built from TRBV6-1 and TRBJ1-4; the D gene is unclear. Material for sequencing was blood. The receptor was derived from a man aged 45-60 years with Graves' ophthalmopathy. In nucleotides, the sequence is TGTGCCAGCAGGCGGACTCGTGAAAAACTGTTTTTT. This translates into CASRRTREKLFF.